This T cell receptor (beta chain) was observed in a study of a mutant IDH1 vaccine in newly diagnosed glioma. Turning to the study itself: Vaccines began 4-6 weeks after radiotherapy alone, or with temozolomide cycles.

This CDR3 spans 15 amino acids. Germline values: CDR1 MGHRA, CDR2 YSYEKL. The V end lost 1 base, the J end lost 8 bases, and 15 bases lay between the germline ends. As to this clone: Its antigen is currently unknown.

This table comes from immunoSEQ multiplex PCR, and its TCRdb copy is limited to in-frame clones, with some not included. Among about 25,000 clones, approximately 80% were seen once, and the ten largest hold almost 9.5%. Noted time point: week 5, during vaccination. All doses held 300 ug of mutant IDH1 20-mer peptide, with topical imiquimod. The chain has TRBV4-1 and TRBJ2-4, with D perhaps matching TRBD1 (6 bases). The sample was PBMCs, taken from a glioma patient whose treatment included an IDH1 peptide vaccine. This TCR was recovered from a man aged 40-49 years with glioma. The CDR3, as DNA: TGCGCCAGCAGCCAAGGGACGCAGGGGATGGACATTCAGTACTTC. This gives the protein CASSQGTQGMDIQYF.